This TCR beta chain was sequenced during a study of blood T cell repertoires in COVID-19. Participant ages covered roughly 18 to 89 years across around 25 US areas. Participant-reported clinical history was the basis for cohort assignment. Symptom resolution, clearance, or two negative PCRs marked the recovered donors of Cohort 3. TCRdb's table, derived via immunoSEQ multiplex PCR, lists solely in-frame clones and lacks some. The table lists roughly 150,000 clones, approximately 80% of them singletons. CDR1 and CDR2 from the germline V gene are SGHTA and FQGNSA. This CDR3 contains 11 residues. With 4 bases removed from V and 5 bases from J, the gap between germline ends came to 5 bases.

Input material: PBMCs or T cells enriched from blood (not recorded which). This chain uses TRBV7-2 with TRBJ2-5; unclear D gene. This sequence originates from a woman aged 55-69 years who had recovered from COVID-19. The chain's CDR3 is CASSSRETQYF. The DNA for the CDR3 is TGTGCCAGCAGCTCTAGGGAGACCCAGTACTTC.